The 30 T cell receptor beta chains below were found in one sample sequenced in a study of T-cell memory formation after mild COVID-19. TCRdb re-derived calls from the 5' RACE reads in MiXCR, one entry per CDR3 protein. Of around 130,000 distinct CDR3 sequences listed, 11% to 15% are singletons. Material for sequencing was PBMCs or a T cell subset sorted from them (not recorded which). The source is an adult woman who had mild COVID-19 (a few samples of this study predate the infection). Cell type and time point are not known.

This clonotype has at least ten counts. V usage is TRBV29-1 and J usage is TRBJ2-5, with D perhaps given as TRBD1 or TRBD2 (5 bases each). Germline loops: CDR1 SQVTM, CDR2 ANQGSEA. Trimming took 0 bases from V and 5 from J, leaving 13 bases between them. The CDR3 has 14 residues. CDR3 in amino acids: CSVEDEGMVETQYF. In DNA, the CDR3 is TGCAGCGTTGAAGATGAGGGGATGGTGGAGACCCAGTACTTC.

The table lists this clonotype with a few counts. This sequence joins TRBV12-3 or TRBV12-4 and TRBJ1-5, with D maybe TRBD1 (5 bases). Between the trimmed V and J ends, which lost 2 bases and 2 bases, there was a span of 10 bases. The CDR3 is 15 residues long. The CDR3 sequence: CASSLQGSGNQPQHF. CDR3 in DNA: TGTGCCAGCAGTTTACAGGGATCGGGCAATCAGCCCCAGCATTTT.

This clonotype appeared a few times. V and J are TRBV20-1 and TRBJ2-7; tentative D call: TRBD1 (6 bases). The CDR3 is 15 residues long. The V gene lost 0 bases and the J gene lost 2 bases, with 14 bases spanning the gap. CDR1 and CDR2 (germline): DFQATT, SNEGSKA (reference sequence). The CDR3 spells CSARDFQGSPYEQYF. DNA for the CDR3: TGCAGTGCTAGAGATTTCCAGGGGTCCCCCTACGAGCAGTACTTC.

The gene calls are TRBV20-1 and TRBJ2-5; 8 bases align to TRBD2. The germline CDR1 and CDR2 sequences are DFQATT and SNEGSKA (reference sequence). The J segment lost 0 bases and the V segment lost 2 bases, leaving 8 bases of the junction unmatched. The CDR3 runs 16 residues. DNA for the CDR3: TGCAGTGCTAGACCCCGGGGGGGCTTTAACCAAGAGACCCAGTACTTC. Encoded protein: CSARPRGGFNQETQYF.

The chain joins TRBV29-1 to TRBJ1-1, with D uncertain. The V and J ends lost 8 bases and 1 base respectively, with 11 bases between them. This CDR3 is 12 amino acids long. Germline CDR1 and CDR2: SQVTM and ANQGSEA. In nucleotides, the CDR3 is TGCAGCTCCGAGGATCCGAACACTGAAGCTTTCTTT. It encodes CSSEDPNTEAFF.

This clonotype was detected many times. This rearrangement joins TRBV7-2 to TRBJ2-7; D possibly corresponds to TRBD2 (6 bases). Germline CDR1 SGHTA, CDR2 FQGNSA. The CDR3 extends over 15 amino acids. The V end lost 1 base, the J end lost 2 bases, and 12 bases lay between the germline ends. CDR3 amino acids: CASSLGSSVTYEQYF. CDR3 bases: TGTGCCAGCAGCTTAGGGTCTAGCGTTACCTACGAGCAGTACTTC.

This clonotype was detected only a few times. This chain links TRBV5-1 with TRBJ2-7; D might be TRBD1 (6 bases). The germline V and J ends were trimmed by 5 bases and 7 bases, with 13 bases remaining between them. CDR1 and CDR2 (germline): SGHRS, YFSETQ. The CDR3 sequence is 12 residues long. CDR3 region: CASSPGQLEQYF. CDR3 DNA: TGCGCCAGCAGTCCAGGACAGTTGGAGCAGTACTTC.

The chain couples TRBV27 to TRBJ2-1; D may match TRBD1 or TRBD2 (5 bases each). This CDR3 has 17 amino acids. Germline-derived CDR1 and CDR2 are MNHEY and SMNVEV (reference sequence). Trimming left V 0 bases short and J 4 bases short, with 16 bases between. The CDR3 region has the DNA TGTGCCAGCAGTTTATCGAGGGGTGACGGGCTTTACAATGAGCAGTTCTTC. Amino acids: CASSLSRGDGLYNEQFF.

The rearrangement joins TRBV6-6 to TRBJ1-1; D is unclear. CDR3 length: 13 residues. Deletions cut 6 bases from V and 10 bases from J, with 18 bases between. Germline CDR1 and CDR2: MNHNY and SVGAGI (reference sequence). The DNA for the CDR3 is TGTGCCAGCAGCTTTCCTTGGCTGGGTGGAGCTTTCTTT. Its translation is CASSFPWLGGAFF.

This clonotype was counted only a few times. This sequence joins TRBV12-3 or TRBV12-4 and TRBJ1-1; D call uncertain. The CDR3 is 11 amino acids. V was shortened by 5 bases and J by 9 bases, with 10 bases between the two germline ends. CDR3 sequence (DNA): TGTGCCAGCAGTGGTGAAAGTCAAGCTTTCTTT. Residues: CASSGESQAFF.

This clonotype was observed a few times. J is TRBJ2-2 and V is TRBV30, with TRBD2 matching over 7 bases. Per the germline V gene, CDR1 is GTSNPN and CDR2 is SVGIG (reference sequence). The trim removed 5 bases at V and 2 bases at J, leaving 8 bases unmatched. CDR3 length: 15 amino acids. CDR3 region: CAWGAGFINTGELFF. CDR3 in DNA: TGTGCCTGGGGAGCGGGGTTTATAAACACCGGGGAGCTGTTTTTT.

CDR3 bases: TGTGCCAGCAGCGTGAGCGGGAGAGGTTCCCCCTCCTACAATGAGCAGTTCTTC. Encoded protein: CASSVSGRGSPSYNEQFF. The V call is TRBV9, the J call TRBJ2-1, with TRBD2 identical over 8 bases. Per the germline V gene, CDR1 is SGDLS and CDR2 is YYNGEE. Unmatched junction bases numbered 10, after V lost 2 bases and J lost 0 bases. CDR3 size: 18 residues. The variable domain in full, with the rest retrieved from reference TRBV9 and TRBJ2-1, is DSGVTQTPKHLITATGQRVTLRCSPRSGDLSVYWYQQSLDQGLQFLIQYYNGEERAKGNILERFSAQQFPDLHSELNLSSLELGDSALYFCASSVSGRGSPSYNEQFFGPGTRLTVL.

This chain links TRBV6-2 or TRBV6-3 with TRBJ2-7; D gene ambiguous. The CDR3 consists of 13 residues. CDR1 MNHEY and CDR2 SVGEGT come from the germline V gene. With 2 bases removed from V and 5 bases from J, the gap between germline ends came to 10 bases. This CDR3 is CASSYRGRNEQYF. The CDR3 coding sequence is TGTGCCAGCAGTTACAGAGGCAGAAACGAGCAGTACTTC.

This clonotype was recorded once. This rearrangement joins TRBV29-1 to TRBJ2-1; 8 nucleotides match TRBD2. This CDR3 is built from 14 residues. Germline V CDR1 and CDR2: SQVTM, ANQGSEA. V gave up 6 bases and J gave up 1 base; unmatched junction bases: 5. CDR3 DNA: TGCAGCGTCCCCTTAGCGGGGTCCTACAATGAGCAGTTCTTC. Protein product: CSVPLAGSYNEQFF.

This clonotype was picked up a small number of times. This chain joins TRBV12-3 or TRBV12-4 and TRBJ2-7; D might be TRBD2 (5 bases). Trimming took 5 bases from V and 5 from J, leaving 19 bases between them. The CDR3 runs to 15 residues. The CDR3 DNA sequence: TGTGCCAGCAGTCTCAGCCGGGATCCCGGAGACGAGCAGTACTTC. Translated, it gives CASSLSRDPGDEQYF.

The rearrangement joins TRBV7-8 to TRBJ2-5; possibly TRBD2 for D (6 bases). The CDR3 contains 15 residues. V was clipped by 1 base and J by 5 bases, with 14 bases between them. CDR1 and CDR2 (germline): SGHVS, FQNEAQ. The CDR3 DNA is TGTGCCAGCAGCTTAGTGGGGGGAGTAGGGGAGACCCAGTACTTC. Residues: CASSLVGGVGETQYF.

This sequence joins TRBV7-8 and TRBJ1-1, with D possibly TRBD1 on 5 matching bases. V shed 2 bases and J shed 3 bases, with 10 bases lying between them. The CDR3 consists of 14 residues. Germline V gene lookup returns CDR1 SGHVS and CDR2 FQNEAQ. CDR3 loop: CASSLSGQHTEAFF. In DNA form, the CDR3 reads TGTGCCAGCAGCTTAAGTGGACAACACACTGAAGCTTTCTTT.

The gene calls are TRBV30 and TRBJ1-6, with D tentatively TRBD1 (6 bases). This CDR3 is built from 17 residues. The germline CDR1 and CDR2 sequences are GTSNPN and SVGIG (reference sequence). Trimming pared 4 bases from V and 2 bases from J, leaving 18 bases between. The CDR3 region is CAWTSYREMAYNSPLHF. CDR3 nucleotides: TGTGCCTGGACCAGCTACAGGGAGATGGCCTATAATTCACCCCTCCACTTT.

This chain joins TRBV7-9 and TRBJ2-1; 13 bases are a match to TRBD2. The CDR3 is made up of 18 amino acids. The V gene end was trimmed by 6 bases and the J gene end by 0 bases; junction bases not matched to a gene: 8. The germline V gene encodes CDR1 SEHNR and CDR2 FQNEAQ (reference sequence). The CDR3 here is CASREGLAGFSSYNEQFF. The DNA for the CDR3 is TGTGCCAGCAGGGAGGGACTAGCGGGATTTTCCTCCTACAATGAGCAGTTCTTC.

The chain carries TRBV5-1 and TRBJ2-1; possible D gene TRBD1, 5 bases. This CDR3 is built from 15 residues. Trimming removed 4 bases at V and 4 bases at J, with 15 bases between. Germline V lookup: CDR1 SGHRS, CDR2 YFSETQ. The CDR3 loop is CASSPDMELYNEQFF. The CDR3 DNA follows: TGCGCCAGCAGCCCGGACATGGAGCTATACAATGAGCAGTTCTTC.

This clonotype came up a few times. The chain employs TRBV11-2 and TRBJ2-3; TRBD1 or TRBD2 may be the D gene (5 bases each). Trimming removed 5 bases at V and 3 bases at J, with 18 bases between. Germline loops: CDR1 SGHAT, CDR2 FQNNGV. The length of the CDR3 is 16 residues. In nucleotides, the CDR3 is TGTGCCAGCAGCCTATGGGGTCGTGGGGGTACAGATACGCAGTATTTT. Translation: CASSLWGRGGTDTQYF.

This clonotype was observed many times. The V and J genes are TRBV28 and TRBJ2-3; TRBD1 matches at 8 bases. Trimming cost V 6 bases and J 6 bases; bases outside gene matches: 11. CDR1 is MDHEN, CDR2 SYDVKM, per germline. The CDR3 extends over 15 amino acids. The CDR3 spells CASSYSDREEDTQYF. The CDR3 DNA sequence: TGTGCCAGCAGCTACTCGGACAGGGAAGAGGATACGCAGTATTTT.

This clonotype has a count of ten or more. CDR3 in DNA: TGTGCCAGCAGTTTGGGACGCGGGACTGAAGCTTTCTTT. It is translated as CASSLGRGTEAFF. The chain recombines TRBV27 with TRBJ1-1; tentative D call: TRBD1 (5 bases). V gave up 3 bases and J gave up 5 bases, with 10 bases separating them. The CDR3 totals 13 residues. The germline gives CDR1 MNHEY, CDR2 SMNVEV (reference sequence).

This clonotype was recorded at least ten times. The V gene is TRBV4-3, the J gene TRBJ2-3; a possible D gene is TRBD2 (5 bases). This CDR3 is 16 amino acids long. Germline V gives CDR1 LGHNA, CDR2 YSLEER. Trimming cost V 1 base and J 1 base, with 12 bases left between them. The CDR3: CASSQGTRSGTDTQYF. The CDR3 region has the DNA TGCGCCAGCAGCCAAGGTACTAGATCGGGCACAGATACGCAGTATTTT.

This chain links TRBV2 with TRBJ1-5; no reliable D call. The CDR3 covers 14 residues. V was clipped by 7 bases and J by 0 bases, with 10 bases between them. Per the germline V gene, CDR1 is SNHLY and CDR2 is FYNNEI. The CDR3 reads CASTPDGSNQPQHF. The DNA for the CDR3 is TGTGCCAGCACCCCGGACGGTAGCAATCAGCCCCAGCATTTT.

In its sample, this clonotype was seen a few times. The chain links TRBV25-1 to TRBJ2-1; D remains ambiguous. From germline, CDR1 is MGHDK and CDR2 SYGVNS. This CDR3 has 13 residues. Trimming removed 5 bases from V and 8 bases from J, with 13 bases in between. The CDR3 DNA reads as TGTGCCAGCAGTCCCCCCGTGGTTCATGAGCAGTTCTTC. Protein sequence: CASSPPVVHEQFF.

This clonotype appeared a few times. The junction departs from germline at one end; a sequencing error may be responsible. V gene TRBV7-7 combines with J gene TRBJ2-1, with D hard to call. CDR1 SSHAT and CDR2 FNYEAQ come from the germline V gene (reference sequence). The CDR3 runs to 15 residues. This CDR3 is CASSLSEASYNEQFF. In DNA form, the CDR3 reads TGTGCTAGCAGCTTATCTGAGGCTTCCTACAATGAGCAGTTCTTC.

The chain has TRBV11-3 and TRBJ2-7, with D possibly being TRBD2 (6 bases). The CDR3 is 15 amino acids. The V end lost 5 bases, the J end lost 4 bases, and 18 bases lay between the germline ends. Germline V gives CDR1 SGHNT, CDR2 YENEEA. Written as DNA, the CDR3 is TGTGCCAGCAGCGCGCATGGGCGGGGTAGGTACGAGCAGTACTTC. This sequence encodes CASSAHGRGRYEQYF.

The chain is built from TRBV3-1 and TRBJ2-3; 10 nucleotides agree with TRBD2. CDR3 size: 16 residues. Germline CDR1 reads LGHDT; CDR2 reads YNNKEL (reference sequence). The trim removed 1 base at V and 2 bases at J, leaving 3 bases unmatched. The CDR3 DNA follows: TGTGCCAGCAGCCAAGGCACTAGCGGGGTCACAGATACGCAGTATTTT. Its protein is CASSQGTSGVTDTQYF.

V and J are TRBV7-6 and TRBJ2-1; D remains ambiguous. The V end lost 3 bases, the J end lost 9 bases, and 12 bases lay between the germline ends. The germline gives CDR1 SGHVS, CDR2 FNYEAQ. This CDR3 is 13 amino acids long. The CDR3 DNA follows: TGTGCCAGCAGCTTCCCGGAGACAAGTGAGCAGTTCTTC. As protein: CASSFPETSEQFF.